These 22 T cell receptor beta chains came from one sample sequenced in a study of blood T cell repertoires in COVID-19. Here immunoSEQ multiplex PCR was the method, and the copy in TCRdb shows in-frame clones only, minus some. The table includes around 100,000 clones, approximately 84% detected once. The sequenced sample consisted of peripheral blood. The receptor source for this set is a human donor in a cohort sampled during active or convalescent COVID-19.

The chain uses TRBV11-2 and TRBJ2-7, with D unclear. The V end lost 3 bases, the J end lost 3 bases, and 9 bases lay between the germline ends. CDR3 length equals 13 residues. Germline CDR1 reads SGHAT; CDR2 reads FQNNGV. CDR3 DNA: TGTGCCAGCAGCTTCTCCAATAGCTACGAGCAGTACTTC. Its protein product is CASSFSNSYEQYF.

This chain uses TRBV6-5 with TRBJ1-1; D unclear. The V gene lost 3 bases and the J gene lost 4 bases, with 12 bases spanning the gap. Germline CDR1 is MNHEY and CDR2 is SVGAGI. This CDR3 region has 14 residues. As DNA, the CDR3 is TGTGCCAGCAGTTATTACGAGGGAAGCACTGAAGCTTTCTTT. Its translation is CASSYYEGSTEAFF.

The genes are TRBV28 and TRBJ1-5; D is undetermined. Per the germline V gene, CDR1 is MDHEN and CDR2 is SYDVKM. The CDR3 is 14 amino acids. V was cut by 2 bases and J by 3 bases, with 8 bases left in between. This CDR3 is CASSLEVVNQPQHF. DNA of the CDR3: TGTGCCAGCAGTTTAGAGGTGGTCAATCAGCCCCAGCATTTT.

This rearrangement joins TRBV11-3 to TRBJ2-1; D not certain. This CDR3 contains 16 residues. The germline CDR1 and CDR2 sequences are SGHNT and YENEEA. Trimming pared 4 bases from V and 4 bases from J, leaving 17 bases between. The CDR3 nucleotides read TGTGCCAGCAGCTCGCGCGACGGAGCGTCTTACAATGAGCAGTTCTTC. Translation gives CASSSRDGASYNEQFF. The variable domain in full, with the rest retrieved from reference TRBV11-3 and TRBJ2-1, is EAGVVQSPRYKIIEKKQPVAFWCNPISGHNTLYWYLQNLGQGPELLIRYENEEAVDDSQLPKDRFSAERLKGVDSTLKIQPAELGDSAVYLCASSSRDGASYNEQFFGPGTRLTVL.

This clone was seen once. The J gene is TRBJ1-2, the V gene TRBV7-3; D is possibly TRBD1 (6 bases). Trimming took off 2 bases at V and 8 bases at J, with 12 bases between the two ends. CDR1 and CDR2 (germline): SGHTA, FQGTGA. This CDR3 comprises 13 residues. The CDR3 bases are TGTGCCAGCAGCTTATCACAGGGAAGAGGCTACACCTTC. It translates to CASSLSQGRGYTF.

The CDR3 DNA reads as TGTGCCAGCAGCTTAGTCGGGGGGGTCAATGAGCAGTTCTTC. Its translation: CASSLVGGVNEQFF. The chain has TRBV7-8 and TRBJ2-1; TRBD2 matches at 8 bases. Germline V gene data show CDR1 as SGHVS and CDR2 as FQNEAQ. The junction had 2 bases not matched to a gene; V was cut back by 1 base and J by 6 bases. There are 14 residues in the CDR3.

The chain has TRBV20-1 and TRBJ2-1, with no clear D. CDR1 DFQATT and CDR2 SNEGSKA come from the germline V gene (reference sequence). The V end was cut by 1 base, the J end by 7 bases, with 5 bases between. This CDR3 region has 11 residues. DNA for the CDR3: TGCAGTGCTAGAGCTCAGAATGAGCAGTTCTTC. Translating gives CSARAQNEQFF.

This chain joins TRBV11-3 and TRBJ2-2; 7 positions match TRBD2. Germline CDR1 and CDR2: SGHNT and YENEEA. The CDR3 has 14 amino acids. The V gene end was trimmed by 5 bases and the J gene end by 6 bases; junction bases not matched to a gene: 6. The CDR3 region is CASSGRGEAGELFF. Written as DNA, the CDR3 is TGTGCCAGCAGCGGGAGGGGAGAGGCCGGGGAGCTGTTTTTT.

This clone appeared a single time. Other DNA sequences in the sample encode the same CDR3. CDR3 sequence: CASSKTGEGYTF. CDR3 in DNA: TGTGCCAGCAGTAAGACAGGTGAAGGCTACACCTTC. The chain uses TRBV11-3 and TRBJ1-2, with D maybe TRBD1 (6 bases). V lost 6 bases to trimming and J lost 8 bases, with 13 bases between them. From germline, CDR1 is SGHNT and CDR2 YENEEA. This CDR3 comprises 12 residues.

The chain carries TRBV14 and TRBJ1-1, with a tentative D call TRBD1 (6 bases). This CDR3 region has 13 residues. Germline values: CDR1 SGHDN, CDR2 FVKESK. Trimming removed 4 bases from V and 6 bases from J, with 12 bases in between. The CDR3 sequence is CASSRRKGAEAFF. The CDR3 DNA sequence: TGTGCCAGCAGCCGACGAAAGGGGGCTGAAGCTTTCTTT.

This clone has just one count. The CDR3 region is CAIAGGSNQPQHF. CDR3 DNA: TGTGCCATCGCAGGGGGCTCCAATCAGCCCCAGCATTTT. The chain links TRBV10-3 to TRBJ1-5; 8 bases fit TRBD1. Germline V gives CDR1 ENHRY, CDR2 SYGVKD. The CDR3 has 13 amino acids. V was pared by 8 bases and J by 3 bases, with 3 bases of the junction left unmatched.

The rearrangement joins TRBV5-5 to TRBJ1-5, with TRBD1 matching over 10 bases. The CDR3 runs 16 residues. J lost 6 bases, V lost 6 bases, and 12 bases had no gene match. Germline V gene data show CDR1 as SGHKS and CDR2 as YYEKEE (reference sequence). CDR3 protein: CASNPGTGDWAQPQHF. CDR3 coding DNA: TGTGCCAGCAACCCGGGGACAGGGGATTGGGCTCAGCCCCAGCATTTT.

This clone was counted once. The CDR3 region has the DNA TGTGCCACCAGTGACCAAGGGACAGGGGACCATGAGCAGTTCTTC. Amino acid sequence: CATSDQGTGDHEQFF. This chain connects TRBV24-1 to TRBJ2-1, with 10 positions matching TRBD1. The CDR3 has 15 amino acids. Germline trimming cut 4 bases from V and 8 bases from J; bases unmatched to any gene: 7. Germline loops: CDR1 KGHDR, CDR2 SFDVKD.

V is TRBV21-1 and J is TRBJ1-4; the table's D call, TRBD1, has no DNA check behind it. TRBV21-1 is shown as a pseudogene. The CDR3 spans 17 residues. This CDR3 reads CASSKAQGIATNEKLFF. CDR3 DNA sequence: TGTGCCAGCAGCAAAGCTCAGGGGATTGCAACTAATGAAAAACTGTTTTTT.

The V gene is TRBV9, the J gene TRBJ2-2; a weak D match, TRBD2 (6 bases). The CDR3 spans 13 residues. Germline loops: CDR1 SGDLS, CDR2 YYNGEE. With 3 bases removed from V and 6 bases from J, the gap between germline ends came to 9 bases. The CDR3 coding sequence is TGTGCCAGCAGCGAACGGGGGTCCGGGGAGCTGTTTTTT. It yields the protein CASSERGSGELFF.

The chain couples TRBV5-1 to TRBJ2-7, with unresolved D. Germline CDR1 SGHRS, CDR2 YFSETQ. There are 14 residues in the CDR3. V dropped 0 bases and J dropped 0 bases, with 7 bases sitting between them. The CDR3 sequence is CASSLGDYSYEQYF. In nucleotides, the CDR3 is TGCGCCAGCAGCTTGGGAGATTACTCCTACGAGCAGTACTTC.

The chain couples TRBV9 to TRBJ1-2; 8 bases match TRBD1. V trimming: 4 bases; J trimming: 3 bases; junction bases outside the gene matches: 5. The length of the CDR3 is 14 residues. Germline V lookup: CDR1 SGDLS, CDR2 YYNGEE. CDR3 sequence: CASSLPTGDYGYTF. For the CDR3, the DNA is TGTGCCAGCAGCCTACCGACAGGGGACTATGGCTACACCTTC.

The genes are TRBV12-3 or TRBV12-4 and TRBJ1-5; D is unresolved. V was trimmed by 6 bases and J by 4 bases, leaving 10 bases between them. The CDR3 length is 13 residues. The CDR3 DNA reads as TGTGCCAGCAGATTACAGATGAATCAGCCCCAGCATTTT. Residues: CASRLQMNQPQHF.

The chain uses TRBV6-4 and TRBJ2-2; 8 positions match TRBD1. The CDR3 covers 15 residues. Germline V gene data show CDR1 as MRHNA and CDR2 as SNTAGT. Losses at the gene ends were 3 bases for V and 7 bases for J; bases not matched to a gene: 7. The CDR3: CASSERQGAGGELFF. CDR3 nucleotide sequence: TGTGCCAGCAGTGAGAGGCAGGGGGCTGGCGGGGAGCTGTTTTTT.

The CDR3 protein is CAISESAGNNQPQHF. The CDR3 DNA reads TGTGCCATCAGTGAGTCGGCAGGGAACAATCAGCCCCAGCATTTT. The chain links TRBV10-3 to TRBJ1-5, with D possibly being TRBD1 (5 bases). The CDR3 covers 15 residues. V was shortened by 0 bases and J by 3 bases, with 9 bases between the two germline ends. Looked up from germline, CDR1 is ENHRY and CDR2 is SYGVKD.

The chain is built from TRBV2 and TRBJ1-3; perhaps TRBD1 as D (6 bases). The CDR3 sequence is 13 residues long. Trimming took 8 bases from V and 2 from J, leaving 10 bases between them. Per the germline V gene, CDR1 is SNHLY and CDR2 is FYNNEI. CDR3 coding DNA: TGTGCCAGCTCCCACAGGGCTGGAAACACCATATATTTT. Translating it yields CASSHRAGNTIYF.

There are a few counts of this clone. This rearrangement joins TRBV5-1 to TRBJ1-6; D possibly corresponds to TRBD1 (6 bases). The CDR3 covers 16 residues. With 1 base removed from V and 8 bases from J, the gap between germline ends came to 16 bases. Germline CDR1 and CDR2: SGHRS and YFSETQ. CDR3 sequence reads: CASSLSRGRGDSPLHF. As DNA, the CDR3 is TGCGCCAGCAGCTTGAGCCGGGGCAGGGGAGATTCACCCCTCCACTTT.